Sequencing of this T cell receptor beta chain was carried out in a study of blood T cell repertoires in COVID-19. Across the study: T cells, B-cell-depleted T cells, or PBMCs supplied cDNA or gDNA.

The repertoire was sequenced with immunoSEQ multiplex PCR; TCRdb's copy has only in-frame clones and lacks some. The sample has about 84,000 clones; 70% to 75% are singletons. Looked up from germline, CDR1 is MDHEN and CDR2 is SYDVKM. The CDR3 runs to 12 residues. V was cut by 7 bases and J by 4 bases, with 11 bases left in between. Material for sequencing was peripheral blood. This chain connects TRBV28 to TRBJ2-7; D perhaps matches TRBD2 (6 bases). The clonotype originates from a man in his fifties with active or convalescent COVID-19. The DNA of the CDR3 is TGTGCCAGCAATGAGGGGAGGTACGAGCAGTACTTC. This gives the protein CASNEGRYEQYF.